Listed here are 29 T cell receptor beta chains from one sample, sequenced in a study of human T cells and chemical hapten exposure. Time point described: pre-sensitization, week 0. Treatment of the sample: therapeutic diphenylcyclopropenone sensitization with weekly scalp DPC. TCRdb independently ran MiXCR on the RACE reads; one entry per CDR3 protein. The sample includes 50,000 to 65,000 distinct CDR3 sequences, around a tenth of them seen just once. Sequencing was performed on whole blood, taken in connection with sensitization to the hapten diphenylcyclopropenone (DPC). These receptors came from a middle-aged woman with alopecia areata. Some clones in this sample may be carry-over from other donors' samples.

The table lists this clonotype with many counts. V usage is TRBV30 and J usage is TRBJ2-1; D is undetermined. The CDR3 extends over 12 amino acids. Germline values: CDR1 GTSNPN, CDR2 SVGIG (reference sequence). V was pared by 5 bases and J by 3 bases, with 8 bases between. CDR3: CAWSALYNEQFF. The CDR3 DNA reads TGTGCCTGGTCTGCCCTCTACAATGAGCAGTTCTTC.

This clonotype was observed a handful of times. The chain recombines TRBV7-9 with TRBJ1-2; possibly TRBD1 for D (5 bases). Germline assignment: CDR1 SEHNR and CDR2 FQNEAQ (reference sequence). The CDR3 length is 15 residues. V lost 5 bases and J lost 3, with 16 bases in between. The CDR3 DNA is TGTGCCAGCAGCCAATCATCCGGCAGGGACTATGGCTACACCTTC. Its protein is CASSQSSGRDYGYTF.

This clonotype was picked up a small number of times. Written as DNA, the CDR3 is TGTGCCTGGGGAACCTACGAGCAGTACTTC. Protein sequence: CAWGTYEQYF. The chain links TRBV30 to TRBJ2-7; D ambiguous. Looked up from germline, CDR1 is GTSNPN and CDR2 is SVGIG (reference sequence). The CDR3 spans 10 residues. The V and J ends lost 5 bases and 2 bases respectively, with 4 bases between them. Full variable domain (missing parts from reference TRBV30 and TRBJ2-7): SQTIHQWPATLVQPVGSPLSLECTVEGTSNPNLYWYRQAAGRGLQLLFYSVGIGQISSEVPQNLSASRPQDRQFILSSKKLLLSDSGFYLCAWGTYEQYFGPGTRLTVT.

This clonotype was counted between two and nine times. The chain joins TRBV11-2 to TRBJ2-1; TRBD1 agrees at 9 bases. Germline V gene lookup returns CDR1 SGHAT and CDR2 FQNNGV. V dropped 4 bases and J dropped 6; count of bases not matched to a gene: 7. The CDR3 length is 15 residues. The CDR3 region has the DNA TGTGCCAGCAGCTCCCCGGGACAGGGAGTCAATGAGCAGTTCTTC. It translates to CASSSPGQGVNEQFF.

This clonotype was seen only a few times. This sequence joins TRBV20-1 and TRBJ2-1, with a weak D call TRBD2 (6 bases). The germline V and J ends were trimmed by 6 bases and 7 bases, with 13 bases remaining between them. CDR3 length: 12 amino acids. Germline V CDR1 and CDR2: DFQATT, SNEGSKA (reference sequence). CDR3 sequence (DNA): TGCAGTGCGCGCGGGGTAGGGAATGAGCAGTTCTTC. Encoded protein: CSARGVGNEQFF.

This clonotype was recorded many times. The chain recombines TRBV7-2 with TRBJ2-3, with D unclear. CDR1 and CDR2 from the germline V gene are SGHTA and FQGNSA. V was clipped by 5 bases and J by 0 bases, with 6 bases between them. The CDR3 is made up of 13 amino acids. The CDR3 is CASSLGSTDTQYF. In DNA form, the CDR3 reads TGTGCCAGCAGCCTAGGGAGCACAGATACGCAGTATTTT.

This clonotype was observed at least ten times. V usage is TRBV12-3 or TRBV12-4 and J usage is TRBJ2-6, with TRBD2 as a possible D gene (5 bases). V lost 5 bases to trimming and J lost 10 bases, with 15 bases between them. The CDR3 sequence is 14 residues long. Written as DNA, the CDR3 is TGTGCCAGCAGTCCTAGGACCCCGGGGAACGTCCTGACTTTC. It yields the protein CASSPRTPGNVLTF.

This chain uses TRBV28 with TRBJ1-2; D is perhaps TRBD1 (6 bases). The V and J ends lost 3 bases and 4 bases respectively, with 9 bases between them. This CDR3 is built from 13 residues. The germline V gene has CDR1 MDHEN and CDR2 SYDVKM. CDR3 region: CASSFNRVYGYTF. The CDR3 DNA reads TGTGCCAGCAGTTTTAACAGGGTCTATGGCTACACCTTC.

This clonotype was detected ten times or more. The CDR3 reads CASSYRSGSGELFF. CDR3 bases: TGTGCCAGCAGTTACAGGTCGGGGTCCGGGGAGCTGTTTTTT. V gene TRBV6-6 combines with J gene TRBJ2-2; D might be TRBD2 (5 bases). Germline-derived CDR1 and CDR2 are MNHNY and SVGAGI (reference sequence). The V end was cut by 2 bases, the J end by 6 bases, with 10 bases between. The CDR3 totals 14 residues.

In the case of this clonotype: A much larger clone differs from this one at a single base, so this may be a read error. This chain connects TRBV12-3 or TRBV12-4 to TRBJ2-1, with D possibly TRBD1 on 5 matching bases. The CDR3 is made up of 18 amino acids. V lost 2 bases to trimming and J lost 6 bases, with 23 bases between them. This CDR3 is CASSLKFGADGAANEQFF. The CDR3 region has the DNA TGTGCCAGCAGTTTAAAATTTGGGGCCGACGGCGCAGCCAATGAGCAGTTCTTC.

V gene TRBV7-9 combines with J gene TRBJ1-1; D perhaps matches TRBD1 (5 bases). Germline CDR1 and CDR2: SEHNR and FQNEAQ (reference sequence). V lost 1 base to trimming and J lost 3 bases, with 9 bases between them. The CDR3 totals 14 residues. The CDR3 region has the DNA TGTGCCAGCAGCTTAGTTCAGGGCCACACTGAAGCTTTCTTT. It is translated as CASSLVQGHTEAFF.

This clonotype was found a few times. The chain is built from TRBV20-1 and TRBJ2-1; TRBD1 aligns across 8 bases. The CDR3 extends over 12 amino acids. The trim removed 3 bases at V and 7 bases at J, leaving 2 bases unmatched. Germline assignment: CDR1 DFQATT and CDR2 SNEGSKA (reference sequence). The CDR3 loop is CSASGTGNEQFF. CDR3 DNA sequence: TGCAGTGCTAGCGGGACAGGAAATGAGCAGTTCTTC.

This clonotype was observed a single time. A much larger clone sits a single nucleotide away, making a read error possible. This chain links TRBV30 with TRBJ1-6; D perhaps matches TRBD1 (5 bases). The V end lost 0 bases, the J end lost 8 bases, and 17 bases lay between the germline ends. The CDR3 has 16 amino acids. Germline CDR1 reads GTSNPN; CDR2 reads SVGIG (reference sequence). CDR3 region: CAWSVLWGEADSPLHF. The DNA of the CDR3 is TGTGCCTGGAGTGTTCTGTGGGGGGAGGCGGATTCACCCCTCCACTTT.

The table lists this clonotype with many counts. The gene calls are TRBV20-1 and TRBJ2-7; 7 bases line up with TRBD1. This CDR3 spans 15 amino acids. The V and J ends lost 1 base and 3 bases, in that order; junction bases with no gene match: 9. The germline gives CDR1 DFQATT, CDR2 SNEGSKA (reference sequence). The CDR3 DNA follows: TGCAGTGCTAGAGGCATCGGGACAGAAGGCTACGAGCAGTACTTC. Encoded protein: CSARGIGTEGYEQYF.

The chain has TRBV14 and TRBJ2-1; 12 nucleotides match TRBD2. The germline gives CDR1 SGHDN, CDR2 FVKESK. This CDR3 has 16 residues. V shed 0 bases and J 10 bases; nucleotides not matched to a gene: 7. CDR3 protein: CASSQDLAGGPREQFF. Here the CDR3 DNA reads TGTGCCAGCAGCCAAGATCTAGCGGGAGGGCCTAGAGAGCAGTTCTTC. The variable domain in full, with the rest retrieved from reference TRBV14 and TRBJ2-1, is EAGVTQFPSHSVIEKGQTVTLRCDPISGHDNLYWYRRVMGKEIKFLLHFVKESKQDESGMPNNRFLAERTGGTYSTLKVQPAELEDSGVYFCASSQDLAGGPREQFFGPGTRLTVL.

This clonotype was found a few times. The genes are TRBV2 and TRBJ2-3; no definite D call. The V gene lost 6 bases and the J gene lost 6 bases, with 10 bases spanning the gap. The CDR3 has 12 residues. CDR1 and CDR2 (germline): SNHLY, FYNNEI. The CDR3 nucleotides read TGTGCCAGCAGACCGATTGCGGATACGCAGTATTTT. Amino acids: CASRPIADTQYF. The variable domain in full, with the rest retrieved from reference TRBV2 and TRBJ2-3, is EPEVTQTPSHQVTQMGQEVILRCVPISNHLYFYWYRQILGQKVEFLVSFYNNEISEKSEIFDDQFSVERPDGSNFTLKIRSTKLEDSAMYFCASRPIADTQYFGPGTRLTVL.

There are many counts of this clonotype. The CDR3 DNA is TGTGCCAGCAGCCAGGCATCCAGGGCTGGCACTGAAGCTTTCTTT. It translates to CASSQASRAGTEAFF. V is TRBV3-1 and J is TRBJ1-1; a possible D gene is TRBD1 (5 bases). The CDR3 contains 15 residues. Germline CDR1 and CDR2: LGHDT and YNNKEL (reference sequence). Trimming took off 3 bases at V and 4 bases at J, with 15 bases between the two ends.

Worth noting for this clonotype: This clone may be a read error of a much larger clone one base away. The gene calls are TRBV7-2 and TRBJ1-1; no reliable D call. This CDR3 is built from 13 residues. Germline assignment: CDR1 SGHTA and CDR2 FQGNSA. The CDR3 DNA reads as TGTGTCAGCAGCTTCGGAGGTTCCACTGAAGCTTTCTTT. This encodes CVSSFGGSTEAFF.

This clonotype was observed many times. The chain recombines TRBV29-1 with TRBJ2-5, with TRBD2 matching 10 bases. The length of the CDR3 is 13 residues. Germline CDR1 and CDR2: SQVTM and ANQGSEA. DNA of the CDR3: TGCAGTCATAGCGGGGGGCTCCAAGAGACCCAGTACTTC. It codes for CSHSGGLQETQYF. The complete variable domain, with remaining parts taken from reference TRBV29-1 and TRBJ2-5, reads SAVISQKPSRDICQRGTSLTIQCQVDSQVTMMFWYRQQPGQSLTLIATANQGSEATYESGFVIDKFPISRPNLTFSTLTVSNMSPEDSSIYLCSHSGGLQETQYFGPGTRLLVL.

This clonotype was detected only a few times. This chain links TRBV29-1 with TRBJ1-2; 9 bases are a match to TRBD1. CDR1 and CDR2 from the germline V gene are SQVTM and ANQGSEA. CDR3 length equals 14 residues. Trimming removed 0 bases from V and 4 bases from J; junction bases left unmatched: 3. The CDR3 coding sequence is TGCAGCGTTGAAGAACAGGGGGCAACCTATGGCTACACCTTC. The encoded protein is CSVEEQGATYGYTF.

This clonotype has a handful of counts. The rearrangement uses TRBV3-1 and TRBJ2-1, with 9 bases fitting TRBD2. Per the germline V gene, CDR1 is LGHDT and CDR2 is YNNKEL (reference sequence). The CDR3 is made up of 13 amino acids. V was pared by 4 bases and J by 7 bases, with 2 bases of the junction left unmatched. The CDR3 coding sequence is TGTGCCAGCAGCCGGCGGGGGGGTAATGAGCAGTTCTTC. Translating it yields CASSRRGGNEQFF.

This clonotype was picked up many times. The CDR3 nucleotides are TGTGCCAGCAGCTTAGGCGACAGGGCCTATGGCTACACCTTC. Translated, it gives CASSLGDRAYGYTF. This sequence joins TRBV7-9 and TRBJ1-2; 7 bases agree with TRBD1. The junction had 3 bases not matched to a gene; V was cut back by 1 base and J by 4 bases. Germline V CDR1 and CDR2: SEHNR, FQNEAQ (reference sequence). The CDR3 length is 14 residues.

The chain uses TRBV7-8 and TRBJ1-1, with no clear D. The length of the CDR3 is 14 residues. Trimming took off 5 bases at V and 3 bases at J, with 13 bases between the two ends. CDR1 and CDR2 (germline): SGHVS, FQNEAQ. As DNA, the CDR3 is TGTGCCAGCAGCCGTTCGAGCCTCCACACTGAAGCTTTCTTT. It encodes CASSRSSLHTEAFF.

This clonotype has a count of ten or more. The chain links TRBV29-1 to TRBJ2-3, with 13 nucleotides matching TRBD2. Germline values: CDR1 SQVTM, CDR2 ANQGSEA. The junction had 15 bases not matched to a gene; V was cut back by 4 bases and J by 2 bases. CDR3 size: 19 residues. The CDR3 loop is CSVARTSGGPTYSTDTQYF. For the CDR3, the DNA is TGCAGCGTTGCCCGGACTAGCGGGGGTCCTACCTACTCCACAGATACGCAGTATTTT.

This clonotype was detected a few times. This sequence joins TRBV4-3 and TRBJ2-3, with 8 nucleotides matching TRBD2. The V gene's germline CDR1 is LGHNA and CDR2 YSLEER. The CDR3 extends over 17 amino acids. With V trimmed by 2 bases and J by 8 bases, 15 bases remained unmatched. CDR3 residues: CASSQIGPEGTSSTQYF. The CDR3, as DNA: TGCGCCAGCAGCCAAATAGGCCCGGAGGGGACTAGTAGTACGCAGTATTTT.

The CDR3 DNA follows: TGTGCCAGCTCCTCTCGGGGACAGGGACACTATGGCTACACCTTC. Its translation is CASSSRGQGHYGYTF. The gene calls are TRBV27 and TRBJ1-2; 9 bases match TRBD1. This CDR3 contains 15 residues. J was trimmed by 3 bases and V by 8 bases; bases with no gene match: 10. CDR1 is MNHEY and CDR2 is SMNVEV in the germline V gene (reference sequence).

In its sample, this clonotype was seen a few times. This sequence joins TRBV20-1 and TRBJ1-5, with unresolved D. The CDR3 length is 15 residues. CDR1 is DFQATT, CDR2 SNEGSKA, per germline (reference sequence). V lost 0 bases to trimming and J lost 4 bases, with 13 bases between them. CDR3 sequence reads: CSARDESRMNQPQHF. The CDR3 DNA reads TGCAGTGCTAGAGATGAGTCCAGAATGAATCAGCCCCAGCATTTT.

The V gene is TRBV7-2, the J gene TRBJ2-5; 8 nucleotides agree with TRBD2. Germline CDR1 is SGHTA and CDR2 is FQGNSA. V lost 1 base to trimming and J lost 5 bases; unmatched junction nucleotides: 6. The CDR3 is 15 amino acids. The CDR3 DNA reads as TGTGCCAGCAGCTTAGGGGGTAGCGGGGTGGAGACCCAGTACTTC. This translates into CASSLGGSGVETQYF.

This clonotype appeared a few times. The chain employs TRBV28 and TRBJ1-2; no definite D call. The V gene lost 5 bases and the J gene lost 14 bases, with 18 bases spanning the gap. The CDR3 covers 12 residues. Germline V gene data show CDR1 as MDHEN and CDR2 as SYDVKM. CDR3 sequence (DNA): TGTGCCAGCAGTATACTCCAGACTACCTCTACCTTC. Translated, it gives CASSILQTTSTF.